The rows below give T cell receptor beta chains drawn from one sample of a study of identical twins. TCRdb reprocessed the 5' RACE reads with MiXCR, giving one entry per CDR3 protein. Of 500,000 to 700,000 distinct CDR3 sequences listed, 7.1% are singletons. The sample also formed part of further work on yellow fever vaccine responses in identical twins.

The sequencing input was PBMCs. These receptors all come from a young woman in good health. Both conserved end residues are part of each CDR3. A D gene is named only where the DNA matches it firmly. Clone size is shown for a subset of rows, as once, few, many or a class of expanded clone.

clone size	V gene	J gene	D gene	CDR3 length	CDR3 protein	CDR3 DNA
few	TRBV7-9	TRBJ1-1	NA	12	CASSLVRPEAFF	TGTGCCAGCAGCTTAGTTCGACCTGAAGCTTTCTTT
many	TRBV29-1	TRBJ2-1	TRBD2	14	CSVEKAGGPVEQFF	TGCAGCGTTGAAAAGGCGGGGGGGCCGGTTGAGCAGTTCTTC
NA	TRBV10-3	TRBJ2-1	TRBD1	17	CAISSSDRASSYNEQFF	TGTGCCATCTCCTCCTCGGACAGGGCGAGCTCCTACAATGAGCAGTTCTTC
NA	TRBV5-5	TRBJ2-3	NA	15	CASSTGDFSTDTQYF	TGTGCCAGCAGCACAGGGGACTTTAGCACAGATACGCAGTATTTT
NA	TRBV7-2	TRBJ2-3	NA	14	CASSFGVNTDTQYF	TGTGCCAGCAGCTTCGGGGTAAACACAGATACGCAGTATTTT
many	TRBV5-1	TRBJ2-2	TRBD2	16	CASSRDTSGRPGELFF	TGCGCCAGCAGCCGAGACACTAGCGGGAGGCCCGGGGAGCTGTTTTTT
few	TRBV5-6	TRBJ1-1	NA	15	CASSLFVGVNTEAFF	TGTGCCAGCAGCTTGTTTGTAGGGGTTAACACTGAAGCTTTCTTT
many	TRBV29-1	TRBJ1-3	NA	15	CSVQTTQGSGNTIYF	TGCAGCGTCCAAACCACACAAGGCTCTGGAAACACCATATATTTT
few	TRBV11-2	TRBJ1-1	NA	11	CASSPGQKAFF	TGTGCCAGCAGTCCTGGGCAGAAAGCTTTCTTT
few	TRBV15	TRBJ1-1	NA	14	CATSETPDLREAFF	TGTGCCACCAGCGAGACCCCAGACCTCCGGGAAGCTTTCTTT
NA	TRBV20-1	TRBJ1-5	NA	16	CSARDLRTGRNQPQHF	TGCAGTGCTAGAGATTTGAGAACAGGACGCAATCAGCCCCAGCATTTT
NA	TRBV20-1	TRBJ2-3	TRBD1	15	CSAREQGSIGDTQYF	TGCAGTGCTAGGGAACAGGGGAGTATTGGGGATACGCAGTATTTT
NA	TRBV19	TRBJ2-7	NA	13	CASSNHRAVEQYF	TGTGCCAGTAGTAATCACAGGGCGGTTGAGCAGTACTTC
many	TRBV5-1	TRBJ2-4	TRBD2	14	CASSWEGRENIQYF	TGCGCCAGCAGCTGGGAGGGGCGAGAAAACATTCAGTACTTC
few	TRBV20-1	TRBJ2-3	TRBD2	15	CSVGGGAGDVDTQYF	TGCAGTGTTGGGGGTGGAGCGGGAGATGTAGATACGCAGTATTTT
few	TRBV2	TRBJ1-2	NA	14	CASRGGLGSYGYTF	TGTGCCTCAAGGGGGGGCCTGGGGAGCTATGGCTACACCTTC
many	TRBV14	TRBJ2-1	TRBD2	16	CASSQRGSGRDGEQFF	TGTGCCAGCAGCCAACGGGGTAGCGGGAGGGATGGTGAGCAGTTCTTC
NA	TRBV3-1	TRBJ2-2	TRBD1	14	CASSQGQGIGELFF	TGTGCCAGCAGCCAAGGACAGGGCATCGGGGAGCTGTTTTTT
few	TRBV27	TRBJ2-6	NA	15	CASTLRPTGANVLTF	TGTGCCAGCACCCTGAGACCAACTGGGGCCAACGTCCTGACTTTC
NA	TRBV28	TRBJ2-2	NA	14	CASRGGGTTGELFF	TGTGCCAGCAGAGGAGGGGGTACGACCGGGGAGCTGTTTTTT
few	TRBV7-9	TRBJ2-2	TRBD2	16	CASSWKRGANTGELFF	TGTGCCAGCAGCTGGAAGCGGGGGGCGAACACCGGGGAGCTGTTTTTT
many	TRBV12-3/TRBV12-4	TRBJ1-1	NA	15	CASSLSGAGTTEAFF	TGTGCCAGCAGCCTCAGCGGGGCAGGGACCACTGAAGCTTTCTTT
NA	TRBV29-1	TRBJ2-2	NA	13	CSVQGVFTGELFF	TGCAGCGTACAGGGAGTTTTTACCGGGGAGCTGTTTTTT
NA	TRBV10-3	TRBJ2-1	NA	15	CAIRGGDSENNEQFF	TGTGCCATCAGGGGAGGGGACAGCGAAAACAATGAGCAGTTCTTC
few	TRBV6-1	TRBJ1-1	NA	14	CASSKGGAVAEAFF	TGTGCCAGCAGTAAAGGGGGGGCTGTAGCTGAAGCTTTCTTT
few	TRBV2	TRBJ2-1	TRBD2	15	CASTSHSGRADEQFF	TGTGCCAGCACCTCTCATAGCGGGAGGGCCGATGAGCAGTTCTTC
few	TRBV7-9	TRBJ2-2	NA	15	CASRVWQENTGELFF	TGTGCCAGCAGAGTCTGGCAGGAAAACACCGGGGAGCTGTTTTTT
NA	TRBV5-5	TRBJ2-4	NA	13	CASSLEPEGIQYF	TGTGCCAGCAGCTTGGAGCCAGAGGGCATTCAGTACTTC
NA	TRBV6-1	TRBJ2-7	NA	15	CASSFLGAVAYEQYF	TGTGCCAGCAGCTTCCTTGGGGCAGTAGCCTACGAGCAGTACTTC